Listed here are 30 T cell receptor beta chains from one sample, sequenced in a study of cytomegalovirus exposure and HLA in healthy donors. The PCR made use of 60 Vbeta and 13 Jbeta primers. The method was immunoSEQ multiplex PCR; TCRdb's version includes in-frame clones alone and lacks a portion of them. The table lists 100,000 or so clones, more than 75% of them singletons. Sequenced input: PBMCs. These receptors were taken from a human donor in good health.

The genes are TRBV5-4 and TRBJ2-5; D perhaps matches TRBD2 (7 bases). The length of the CDR3 is 16 residues. Germline CDR1 is SGHNT and CDR2 is YYREEE (reference sequence). Trimming cost V 2 bases and J 3 bases, with 17 bases left between them. The chain's CDR3 is CASSFAGGAGKETQYF. The CDR3 nucleotides read TGTGCCAGCAGCTTTGCTGGGGGGGCCGGGAAAGAGACCCAGTACTTC.

The J gene is TRBJ1-2, the V gene TRBV6-5; TRBD1 is a possible D gene (6 bases). Germline assignment: CDR1 MNHEY and CDR2 SVGAGI. The CDR3 spans 12 residues. V lost 7 bases to trimming and J lost 3 bases, with 9 bases between them. CDR3 sequence reads: CASKQGDYGYTF. DNA for the CDR3: TGTGCCAGCAAACAGGGCGACTATGGCTACACCTTC.

The V and J genes are TRBV11-2 and TRBJ2-7; no clear D gene. This CDR3 contains 11 residues. CDR1 is SGHAT, CDR2 FQNNGV, per germline. Trimming removed 5 bases from V and 7 bases from J, with 9 bases in between. The CDR3 loop reads CASSAGWEQYF. In DNA, the CDR3 is TGTGCCAGCAGCGCCGGGTGGGAGCAGTACTTC.

The chain has TRBV4-1 and TRBJ1-3; D might be TRBD1 (6 bases). V was clipped by 5 bases and J by 1 base, with 15 bases between them. CDR3 length: 16 amino acids. The germline V gene encodes CDR1 MGHRA and CDR2 YSYEKL. The CDR3 DNA reads TGCGCCAGCAGCGCGATACAGGGCCCATCTGGAAACACCATATATTTT. Translation gives CASSAIQGPSGNTIYF.

This clone has a handful of counts. This chain uses TRBV6-1 with TRBJ2-7, with unresolved D. The CDR3 loop spans 14 amino acids. From germline, CDR1 is MNHNS and CDR2 SASEGT. V was clipped by 4 bases and J by 0 bases, with 10 bases between them. The CDR3 coding sequence is TGTGCCAGCAGTGCCGTCCGGGTCTCCTACGAGCAGTACTTC. Its protein is CASSAVRVSYEQYF.

This rearrangement joins TRBV2 to TRBJ1-3; maybe TRBD1 (5 bases). V was shortened by 5 bases and J by 3 bases, with 11 bases between the two germline ends. Germline loops: CDR1 SNHLY, CDR2 FYNNEI. This CDR3 has 14 amino acids. CDR3 in amino acids: CASSQTEVGNTIYF. As DNA, the CDR3 is TGTGCCAGCAGTCAGACAGAGGTTGGAAACACCATATATTTT.

The V call is TRBV27, the J call TRBJ1-2; tentatively, D is TRBD1 (6 bases). The V gene lost 4 bases and the J gene lost 5 bases, with 11 bases spanning the gap. The CDR3 runs 13 residues. The germline V gene encodes CDR1 MNHEY and CDR2 SMNVEV (reference sequence). DNA for the CDR3: TGTGCCAGCAGTTGGGGGCCAGCGTATGGCTACACCTTC. Translation: CASSWGPAYGYTF.

The rearrangement links TRBV30 to TRBJ1-6; 8 nucleotides align to TRBD1. The germline V gene encodes CDR1 GTSNPN and CDR2 SVGIG (reference sequence). The V gene end was trimmed by 4 bases and the J gene end by 7 bases; junction bases not matched to a gene: 6. This CDR3 comprises 14 residues. DNA of the CDR3: TGTGCCTGGACAGGGGGCGCGGGGAATTCACCCCTCCACTTT. This translates into CAWTGGAGNSPLHF. Looking up the rest from reference TRBV30 and TRBJ1-6 gives the full variable domain: SQTIHQWPATLVQPVGSPLSLECTVEGTSNPNLYWYRQAAGRGLQLLFYSVGIGQISSEVPQNLSASRPQDRQFILSSKKLLLSDSGFYLCAWTGGAGNSPLHFGNGTRLTVT.

The V and J genes are TRBV11-3 and TRBJ2-2, with 8 bases that match TRBD2. J was trimmed by 3 bases and V by 4 bases; bases with no gene match: 7. The CDR3 length is 16 residues. Germline CDR1 and CDR2: SGHNT and YENEEA. CDR3 nucleotide sequence: TGTGCCAGCAGCTGGAATAGCGGGACCCACACCGGGGAGCTGTTTTTT. Its translation is CASSWNSGTHTGELFF.

The V gene is TRBV4-2, the J gene TRBJ1-1, with 7 bases aligning to TRBD1. The J segment lost 10 bases and the V segment lost 0 bases, leaving 8 bases of the junction unmatched. This CDR3 has 14 amino acids. Germline CDR1 and CDR2: LGHNA and YNFKEQ. This CDR3 is CASSQDRTGRVAFF. CDR3 nucleotide sequence: TGTGCCAGCAGCCAAGATAGGACAGGACGCGTAGCTTTCTTT.

The chain carries TRBV18 and TRBJ2-3; D might be TRBD1 (6 bases). Germline CDR1 is KGHSH and CDR2 is LQKENI. The V end was cut by 4 bases, the J end by 0 bases, with 17 bases between. This CDR3 has 17 amino acids. CDR3: CASSRQRGMTSTDTQYF. DNA for the CDR3: TGTGCCAGCTCACGCCAGAGGGGGATGACAAGCACAGATACGCAGTATTTT.

J is TRBJ2-2 and V is TRBV6-4; D is uncertain. This CDR3 is 14 amino acids long. Trimming shortened V by 7 bases and J by 1 base, and 10 bases separated the two germline ends. Germline V lookup: CDR1 MRHNA, CDR2 SNTAGT. Written as DNA, the CDR3 is TGTGCCAGCAAACTCTCAGGGAACACCGGGGAGCTGTTTTTT. Protein sequence: CASKLSGNTGELFF.

This chain connects TRBV5-1 to TRBJ2-1, with 15 bases matching TRBD2. The CDR3 length is 18 residues. Germline lookup yields CDR1 SGHRS and CDR2 YFSETQ. Trimming took 4 bases from V and 8 from J; bases not matched to a gene: 13. The DNA of the CDR3 is TGCGCCAGCAGCCCGACGGGGACTAGCGGGAGGATCTGGGATGAGCAGTTCTTC. Residues: CASSPTGTSGRIWDEQFF.

The chain recombines TRBV18 with TRBJ2-7; 10 bases match TRBD2. J was trimmed by 3 bases and V by 2 bases; bases with no gene match: 4. The CDR3 extends over 15 amino acids. Germline CDR1 is KGHSH and CDR2 is LQKENI. CDR3 sequence: CASSPTLAGNYEQYF. CDR3 coding DNA: TGTGCCAGCTCACCAACACTAGCGGGGAACTACGAGCAGTACTTC.

The chain employs TRBV5-1 and TRBJ1-1; possible D gene TRBD1, 6 bases. CDR3 length: 15 residues. Trimming cost V 0 bases and J 1 base, with 10 bases left between them. From germline, CDR1 is SGHRS and CDR2 YFSETQ. This CDR3 reads CASSLEVGANTEAFF. In DNA form, the CDR3 reads TGCGCCAGCAGCTTGGAAGTGGGGGCGAACACTGAAGCTTTCTTT.

This clone has just a few counts. The rearrangement joins TRBV19 to TRBJ1-2; 7 bases fit TRBD1. The CDR3 has 14 amino acids. CDR1 is LNHDA and CDR2 is SQIVND in the germline V gene (reference sequence). After removal of 3 bases from V and 2 bases from J, the junction contained 3 bases not matched to a gene. The CDR3: CASSIGRGNYGYTF. CDR3 coding DNA: TGTGCCAGTAGTATTGGCAGGGGGAACTATGGCTACACCTTC.

The chain carries TRBV6-5 and TRBJ2-1; 9 bases match TRBD2. J was trimmed by 10 bases and V by 6 bases; bases with no gene match: 7. Germline CDR1 reads MNHEY; CDR2 reads SVGAGI. This CDR3 has 13 residues. The CDR3 DNA sequence: TGTGCCAGCAGCCGAAAGCGGGAGGACGAGCAGTTCTTC. This gives the protein CASSRKREDEQFF.

This clone was recorded once. The chain carries TRBV5-1 and TRBJ2-3; TRBD1 is a possible D gene (6 bases). The CDR3 has 15 amino acids. The germline gives CDR1 SGHRS, CDR2 YFSETQ. Trimming stripped 4 bases from V and 3 bases from J, with 15 bases between. In DNA, the CDR3 is TGCGCCAGCAGCCGAGACAGGCCTTCTACAGATACGCAGTATTTT. Encoded protein: CASSRDRPSTDTQYF.

This chain links TRBV2 with TRBJ1-1, with 10 bases fitting TRBD1. V was pared by 7 bases and J by 1 base, with 6 bases of the junction left unmatched. The CDR3 totals 15 residues. The germline CDR1 and CDR2 sequences are SNHLY and FYNNEI. CDR3 bases: TGTGCCAGCAAGGACAGGGGGTTGGCGAACACTGAAGCTTTCTTT. This sequence encodes CASKDRGLANTEAFF. The full variable domain, its missing parts supplied by reference TRBV2 and TRBJ1-1, is EPEVTQTPSHQVTQMGQEVILRCVPISNHLYFYWYRQILGQKVEFLVSFYNNEISEKSEIFDDQFSVERPDGSNFTLKIRSTKLEDSAMYFCASKDRGLANTEAFFGQGTRLTVV.

The V and J genes are TRBV28 and TRBJ2-5, with TRBD2 identical over 7 bases. This CDR3 is built from 13 residues. Germline CDR1 is MDHEN and CDR2 is SYDVKM. V gave up 7 bases and J gave up 5 bases; unmatched junction bases: 7. CDR3 sequence reads: CASTSNGRETQYF. The DNA for the CDR3 is TGTGCCAGCACCTCCAACGGGAGGGAGACCCAGTACTTC.

In this sample, this clone turned up once. The chain combines TRBV7-9 with TRBJ2-5; 9 bases map to TRBD1. Germline CDR1 SEHNR, CDR2 FQNEAQ (reference sequence). Germline trimming cut 5 bases from V and 6 bases from J; bases unmatched to any gene: 4. This CDR3 spans 13 amino acids. As DNA, the CDR3 is TGTGCCAGCAGCGGACAGGGGTACCAGACCCAGTACTTC. Translating gives CASSGQGYQTQYF.

The rearrangement joins TRBV9 to TRBJ2-1; TRBD2 aligns across 7 bases. Unmatched junction bases numbered 5, after V lost 3 bases and J lost 5 bases. CDR1 is SGDLS and CDR2 is YYNGEE in the germline V gene. The CDR3 is made up of 14 amino acids. CDR3 sequence (DNA): TGTGCCAGCAGCGAAGCGGGATGGGACAATGAGCAGTTCTTC. Translating gives CASSEAGWDNEQFF. The full variable domain, with the rest looked up from reference TRBV9 and TRBJ2-1, is DSGVTQTPKHLITATGQRVTLRCSPRSGDLSVYWYQQSLDQGLQFLIQYYNGEERAKGNILERFSAQQFPDLHSELNLSSLELGDSALYFCASSEAGWDNEQFFGPGTRLTVL.

This chain connects TRBV6-4 to TRBJ1-1; TRBD1 is a possible D gene (6 bases). CDR3 length: 14 amino acids. Trimming removed 0 bases at V and 11 bases at J, with 16 bases between. CDR1 is MRHNA, CDR2 SNTAGT, per germline. The CDR3 here is CASSDSPAGQTAFF. CDR3 DNA: TGTGCCAGCAGTGACTCACCCGCCGGACAGACGGCTTTCTTT.

The chain employs TRBV9 and TRBJ2-3; D possibly corresponds to TRBD2 (5 bases). Germline CDR1 reads SGDLS; CDR2 reads YYNGEE. Trimming took 0 bases from V and 0 from J, leaving 14 bases between them. This CDR3 is 17 amino acids long. The chain's CDR3 is CASSVVASPLSTDTQYF. In DNA form, the CDR3 reads TGTGCCAGCAGCGTAGTGGCTAGCCCCCTTAGCACAGATACGCAGTATTTT.

V usage is TRBV7-2 and J usage is TRBJ1-5, with TRBD1 matching over 10 bases. CDR1 is SGHTA and CDR2 is FQGNSA in the germline V gene. Trimming at V came to 4 bases and at J to 7 bases, leaving 7 bases not matched to a gene. The CDR3 covers 15 residues. The CDR3 protein is CASSSTGGGGQPQHF. As DNA, the CDR3 is TGTGCCAGCAGCTCGACAGGGGGCGGGGGCCAGCCCCAGCATTTT.

The genes are TRBV5-4 and TRBJ2-2, with 8 bases aligning to TRBD2. Germline loops: CDR1 SGHNT, CDR2 YYREEE (reference sequence). This CDR3 has 17 residues. V dropped 4 bases and J dropped 5; count of bases not matched to a gene: 13. CDR3 nucleotide sequence: TGTGCCAGCAGCCCGGAGCTCAGCGGGAGTATGACCGGGGAGCTGTTTTTT. Translated: CASSPELSGSMTGELFF.

J is TRBJ1-2 and V is TRBV6-1; 7 nucleotides agree with TRBD1. Germline V gene lookup returns CDR1 MNHNS and CDR2 SASEGT. The CDR3 extends over 14 amino acids. After removal of 7 bases from V and 1 base from J, the junction contained 6 bases not matched to a gene. CDR3 residues: CASTPGTDNYGYTF. Here the CDR3 DNA reads TGTGCCAGCACCCCCGGGACAGATAACTATGGCTACACCTTC.

Only one count was recorded for this clone. V usage is TRBV7-8 and J usage is TRBJ2-1, with a weak D call TRBD2 (6 bases). V gave up 3 bases and J gave up 5 bases, with 8 bases separating them. CDR1 is SGHVS and CDR2 is FQNEAQ in the germline V gene. The CDR3 consists of 13 residues. The CDR3 reads CASSFWGDNEQFF. The CDR3 nucleotides are TGTGCCAGCAGCTTTTGGGGGGACAATGAGCAGTTCTTC. Based on the CDR3 plus reference TRBV7-8 and TRBJ2-1, the full variable domain is GAGVSQSPRYKVAKRGQDVALRCDPISGHVSLFWYQQALGQGPEFLTYFQNEAQLDKSGLPSDRFFAERPEGSVSTLKIQRTQQEDSAVYLCASSFWGDNEQFFGPGTRLTVL.

The chain has TRBV11-3 and TRBJ2-7; D remains unclear. CDR3 length equals 14 residues. The ends were cut back, 4 bases at V and 1 base at J, with 11 bases in the middle. Germline lookup yields CDR1 SGHNT and CDR2 YENEEA. In DNA, the CDR3 is TGTGCCAGCAGCTCCCCGTCTTTTTCCTACGAGCAGTACTTC. It is translated as CASSSPSFSYEQYF.

The rearrangement links TRBV7-2 to TRBJ2-7; TRBD2 aligns across 10 bases. The CDR3 extends over 16 amino acids. V was clipped by 1 base and J by 3 bases; unmatched bases: 6. The germline V gene has CDR1 SGHTA and CDR2 FQGNSA. The CDR3 region is CASSLVGASGSYEQYF. CDR3 coding DNA: TGTGCCAGCAGCTTAGTGGGGGCTAGCGGGAGCTACGAGCAGTACTTC.